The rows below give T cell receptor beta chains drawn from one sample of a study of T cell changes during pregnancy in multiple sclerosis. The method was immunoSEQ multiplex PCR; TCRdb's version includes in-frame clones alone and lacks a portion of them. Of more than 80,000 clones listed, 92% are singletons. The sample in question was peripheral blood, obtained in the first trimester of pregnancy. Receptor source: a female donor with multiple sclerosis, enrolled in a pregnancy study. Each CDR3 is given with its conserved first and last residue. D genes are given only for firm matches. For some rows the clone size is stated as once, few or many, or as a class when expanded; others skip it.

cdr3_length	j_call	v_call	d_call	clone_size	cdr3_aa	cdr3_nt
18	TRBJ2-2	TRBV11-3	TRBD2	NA	CASSLEGLAGSYTGELFF	TGTGCCAGCAGCTTAGAGGGGCTAGCGGGATCGTATACCGGGGAGCTGTTTTTT
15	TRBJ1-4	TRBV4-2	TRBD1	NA	CASSRSGTANEKLFF	TGTGCCAGCAGCCGCTCCGGGACAGCGAATGAAAAACTGTTTTTT
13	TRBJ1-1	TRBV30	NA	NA	CAWRGYRDTEAFF	TGTGCCTGGAGGGGTTACAGGGACACTGAAGCTTTCTTT
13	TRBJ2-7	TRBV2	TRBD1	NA	CASKRQGNYEQYF	TGTGCCAGCAAAAGACAGGGAAACTACGAGCAGTACTTC
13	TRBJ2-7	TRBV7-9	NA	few	CASSLPGGYEQYF	TGTGCCAGCAGCTTACCGGGTGGCTACGAGCAGTACTTC
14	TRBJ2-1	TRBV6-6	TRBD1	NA	CASRRDRGGNEQFF	TGTGCCAGCAGGAGGGACAGGGGAGGCAATGAGCAGTTCTTC
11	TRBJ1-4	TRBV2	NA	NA	CASSHRTELFF	TGTGCCAGCAGTCATCGAACAGAACTGTTTTTT
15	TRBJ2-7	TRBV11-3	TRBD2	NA	CASSLGRAGDYEQYF	TGTGCCAGCAGCTTAGGGCGAGCGGGAGACTACGAGCAGTACTTC
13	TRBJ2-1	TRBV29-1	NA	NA	CSVGVSQYNEQFF	TGCAGCGTTGGAGTTTCACAGTACAATGAGCAGTTCTTC
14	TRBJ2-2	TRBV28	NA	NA	CASSLAGNTGELFF	TGTGCCAGCAGTTTAGCCGGGAACACCGGGGAGCTGTTTTTT
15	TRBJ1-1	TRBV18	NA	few	CASSPRTGDNTEAFF	TGTGCCAGCTCACCACGTACCGGAGACAACACTGAAGCTTTCTTT
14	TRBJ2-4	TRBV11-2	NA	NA	CASSLNRIENIQYF	TGTGCCAGCAGCCTTAACAGGATAGAAAACATTCAGTACTTC
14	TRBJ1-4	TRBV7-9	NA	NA	CASNRGGDIEKLFF	TGTGCCAGCAACCGCGGGGGGGATATAGAAAAACTGTTTTTT
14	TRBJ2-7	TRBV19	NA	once	CASSIPGLPHEQYF	TGTGCCAGTAGTATTCCAGGACTACCACACGAGCAGTACTTC
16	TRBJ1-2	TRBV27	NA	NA	CASSFQWRGNNYGYTF	TGTGCCAGCAGTTTTCAGTGGAGGGGAAATAACTATGGCTACACCTTC
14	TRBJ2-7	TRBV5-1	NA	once	CASNEAGASYEQYF	TGCGCCAGCAACGAGGCAGGGGCCTCCTACGAGCAGTACTTC
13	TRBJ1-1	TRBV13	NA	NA	CASSTAGLAEAFF	TGTGCCAGCAGCACGGCGGGGCTCGCTGAAGCTTTCTTT
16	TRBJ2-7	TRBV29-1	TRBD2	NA	CSVDGGPSGRAYEQYF	TGCAGCGTTGACGGGGGTCCTAGCGGGAGGGCCTACGAGCAGTACTTC
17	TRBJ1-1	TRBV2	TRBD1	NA	CASSLLGGTGGNTEAFF	TGTGCCAGCAGTCTCCTCGGCGGGACAGGGGGGAACACTGAAGCTTTCTTT
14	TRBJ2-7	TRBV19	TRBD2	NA	CASSISGRQFEQYF	TGTGCCAGTAGTATTAGCGGGAGGCAGTTCGAGCAGTACTTC
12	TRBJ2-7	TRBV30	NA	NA	CAWRQEVGEQYF	TGTGCCTGGCGACAGGAGGTCGGCGAGCAGTACTTC
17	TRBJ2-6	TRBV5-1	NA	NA	CASSPEGAGRGANVLTF	TGCGCCAGCAGCCCCGAGGGGGCGGGACGGGGGGCCAACGTCCTGACTTTC
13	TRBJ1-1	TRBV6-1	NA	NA	CASSEHPRAEAFF	TGTGCCAGCAGTGAACATCCCCGGGCTGAAGCTTTCTTT
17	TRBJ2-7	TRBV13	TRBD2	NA	CASTLRSGRLSSYEQYF	TGTGCCAGCACCCTACGTAGCGGGAGGCTAAGCTCCTACGAGCAGTACTTC
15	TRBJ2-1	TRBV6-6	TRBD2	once	CASSLAGTAYNEQFF	TGTGCCAGCAGTCTAGCGGGGACTGCTTACAATGAGCAGTTCTTC
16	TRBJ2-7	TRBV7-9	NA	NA	CASSPPLAVSSYEQYF	TGTGCCAGCAGCCCGCCTCTAGCAGTTAGCTCCTACGAGCAGTACTTC
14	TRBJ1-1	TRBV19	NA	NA	CASSTWTANTEAFF	TGTGCCAGTAGTACGTGGACTGCGAACACTGAAGCTTTCTTT
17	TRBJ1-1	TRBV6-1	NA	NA	CASSEAVNRRFGTEAFF	TGTGCCAGCAGTGAAGCGGTGAACAGGCGGTTTGGCACTGAAGCTTTCTTT